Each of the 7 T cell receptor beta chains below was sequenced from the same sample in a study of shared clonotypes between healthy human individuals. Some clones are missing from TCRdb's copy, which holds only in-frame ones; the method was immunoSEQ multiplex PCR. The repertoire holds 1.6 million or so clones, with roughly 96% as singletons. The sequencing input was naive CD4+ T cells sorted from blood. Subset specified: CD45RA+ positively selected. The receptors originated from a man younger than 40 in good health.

CDR3 nucleotide sequence: TGTGCCAGCAGCCCGCGGCGGGAGGGAGAGACCCAGTACTTC. Amino acid sequence: CASSPRREGETQYF. This chain uses TRBV5-4 with TRBJ2-5; 9 nucleotides match TRBD2. V dropped 4 bases and J dropped 4; count of bases not matched to a gene: 5. The CDR3 contains 14 residues. CDR1 SGHNT and CDR2 YYREEE come from the germline V gene (reference sequence).

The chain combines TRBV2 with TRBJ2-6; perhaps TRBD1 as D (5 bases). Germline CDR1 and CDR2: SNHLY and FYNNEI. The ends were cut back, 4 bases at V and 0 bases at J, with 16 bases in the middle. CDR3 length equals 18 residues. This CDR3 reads CASSGGLGPSSGANVLTF. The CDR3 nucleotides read TGTGCCAGCAGTGGAGGTTTGGGGCCGAGCTCTGGGGCCAACGTCCTGACTTTC. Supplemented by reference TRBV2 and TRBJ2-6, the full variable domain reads EPEVTQTPSHQVTQMGQEVILRCVPISNHLYFYWYRQILGQKVEFLVSFYNNEISEKSEIFDDQFSVERPDGSNFTLKIRSTKLEDSAMYFCASSGGLGPSSGANVLTFGAGSRLTVL.

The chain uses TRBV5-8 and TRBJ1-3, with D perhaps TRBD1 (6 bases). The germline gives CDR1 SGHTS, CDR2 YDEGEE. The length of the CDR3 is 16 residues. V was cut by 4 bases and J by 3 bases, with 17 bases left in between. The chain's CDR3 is CASSPGTLSIGNTIYF. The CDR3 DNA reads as TGTGCCAGCAGCCCCGGGACACTCAGTATTGGAAACACCATATATTTT.

The CDR3 reads CASRSGQTNEKLFF. In DNA, the CDR3 is TGTGCCAGCAGGTCAGGACAGACAAATGAAAAACTGTTTTTT. The gene calls are TRBV27 and TRBJ1-4; possible D gene TRBD1, 6 bases. V dropped 6 bases and J dropped 5 bases, with 13 bases sitting between them. CDR1 is MNHEY, CDR2 SMNVEV, per germline (reference sequence). This CDR3 comprises 14 residues.

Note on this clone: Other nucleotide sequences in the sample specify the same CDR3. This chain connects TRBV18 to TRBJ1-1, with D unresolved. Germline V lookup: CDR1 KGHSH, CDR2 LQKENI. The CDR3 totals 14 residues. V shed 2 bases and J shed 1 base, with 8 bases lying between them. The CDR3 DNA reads TGTGCCAGCTCACCAACGGGTAGGAACACTGAAGCTTTCTTT. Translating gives CASSPTGRNTEAFF.

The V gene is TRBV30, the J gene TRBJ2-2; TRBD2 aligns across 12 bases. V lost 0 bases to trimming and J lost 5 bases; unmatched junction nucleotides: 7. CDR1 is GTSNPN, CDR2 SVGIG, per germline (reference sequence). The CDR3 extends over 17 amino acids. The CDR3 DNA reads TGTGCCTGGAGTGTTAAAGCCGGGACTAGCGGGACCGGGGAGCTGTTTTTT. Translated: CAWSVKAGTSGTGELFF. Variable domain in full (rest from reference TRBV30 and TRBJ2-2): SQTIHQWPATLVQPVGSPLSLECTVEGTSNPNLYWYRQAAGRGLQLLFYSVGIGQISSEVPQNLSASRPQDRQFILSSKKLLLSDSGFYLCAWSVKAGTSGTGELFFGEGSRLTVL.

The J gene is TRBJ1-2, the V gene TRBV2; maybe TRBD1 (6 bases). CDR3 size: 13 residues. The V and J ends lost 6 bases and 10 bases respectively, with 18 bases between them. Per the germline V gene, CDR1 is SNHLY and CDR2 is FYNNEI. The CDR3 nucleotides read TGTGCCAGCAGCGAGGGGGGACGAATTGCCTACACCTTC. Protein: CASSEGGRIAYTF.